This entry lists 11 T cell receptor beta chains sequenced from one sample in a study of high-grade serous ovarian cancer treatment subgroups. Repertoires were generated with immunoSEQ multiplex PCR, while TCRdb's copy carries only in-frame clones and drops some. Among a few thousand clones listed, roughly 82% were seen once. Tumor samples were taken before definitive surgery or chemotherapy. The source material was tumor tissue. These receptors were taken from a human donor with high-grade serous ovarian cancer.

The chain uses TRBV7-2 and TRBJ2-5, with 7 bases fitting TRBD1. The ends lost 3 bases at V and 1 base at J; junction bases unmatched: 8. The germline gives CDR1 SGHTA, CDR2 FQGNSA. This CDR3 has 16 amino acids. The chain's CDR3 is CASSFSIRGPQETQYF. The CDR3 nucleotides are TGTGCCAGCAGCTTCTCAATAAGGGGGCCCCAAGAGACCCAGTACTTC. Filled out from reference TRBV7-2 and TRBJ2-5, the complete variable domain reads GAGVSQSPSNKVTEKGKDVELRCDPISGHTALYWYRQSLGQGLEFLIYFQGNSAPDKSGLPSDRFSAERTGGSVSTLTIQRTQQEDSAVYLCASSFSIRGPQETQYFGPGTRLLVL.

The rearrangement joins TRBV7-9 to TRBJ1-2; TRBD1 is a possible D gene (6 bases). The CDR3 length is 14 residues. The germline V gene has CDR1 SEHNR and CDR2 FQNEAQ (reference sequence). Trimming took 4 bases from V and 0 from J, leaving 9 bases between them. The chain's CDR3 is CASSSDSSNYGYTF. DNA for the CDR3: TGTGCCAGCAGCTCGGACAGCTCTAACTATGGCTACACCTTC.

CDR3 DNA: TGTGCCTCACTCGGGACTGAGCTGGATACGCAGTATTTT. Protein: CASLGTELDTQYF. V and J are TRBV10-3 and TRBJ2-3; a weak D match, TRBD2 (6 bases). V was shortened by 11 bases and J by 6 bases, with 18 bases between the two germline ends. The CDR3 loop spans 13 amino acids. Germline CDR1 is ENHRY and CDR2 is SYGVKD.

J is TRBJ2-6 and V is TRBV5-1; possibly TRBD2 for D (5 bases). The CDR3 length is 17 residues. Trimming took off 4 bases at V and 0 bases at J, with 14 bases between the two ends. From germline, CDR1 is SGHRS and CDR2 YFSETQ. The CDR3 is CASSPRLPISGANVLTF. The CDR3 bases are TGCGCCAGCAGCCCCCGACTACCCATCTCTGGGGCCAACGTCCTGACTTTC.

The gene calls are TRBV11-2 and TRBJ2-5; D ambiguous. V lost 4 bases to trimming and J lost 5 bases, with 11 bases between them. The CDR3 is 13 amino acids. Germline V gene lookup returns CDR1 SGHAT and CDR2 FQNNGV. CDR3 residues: CASSSVDRETQYF. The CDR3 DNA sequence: TGTGCCAGCAGCTCCGTCGACCGGGAGACCCAGTACTTC.

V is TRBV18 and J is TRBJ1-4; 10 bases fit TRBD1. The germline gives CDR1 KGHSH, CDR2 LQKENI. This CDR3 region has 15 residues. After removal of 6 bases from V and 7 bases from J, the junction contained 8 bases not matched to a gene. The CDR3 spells CASSLRQGAGEKLFF. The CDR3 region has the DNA TGTGCCAGCTCCCTAAGACAGGGGGCCGGTGAAAAACTGTTTTTT.

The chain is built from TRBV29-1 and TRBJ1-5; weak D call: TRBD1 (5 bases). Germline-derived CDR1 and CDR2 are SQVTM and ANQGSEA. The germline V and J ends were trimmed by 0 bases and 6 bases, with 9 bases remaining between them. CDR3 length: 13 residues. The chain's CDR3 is CSVEEVGGQPQHF. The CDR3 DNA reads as TGCAGCGTTGAAGAAGTGGGGGGTCAGCCCCAGCATTTT.

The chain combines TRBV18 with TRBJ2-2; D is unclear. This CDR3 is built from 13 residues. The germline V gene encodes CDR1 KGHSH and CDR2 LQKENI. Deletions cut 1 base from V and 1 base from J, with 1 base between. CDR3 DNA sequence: TGTGCCAGCTCACCACAGAACACCGGGGAGCTGTTTTTT. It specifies CASSPQNTGELFF. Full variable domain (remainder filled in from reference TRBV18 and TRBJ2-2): NAGVMQNPRHLVRRRGQEARLRCSPMKGHSHVYWYRQLPEEGLKFMVYLQKENIIDESGMPKERFSAEFPKEGPSILRIQQVVRGDSAAYFCASSPQNTGELFFGEGSRLTVL.

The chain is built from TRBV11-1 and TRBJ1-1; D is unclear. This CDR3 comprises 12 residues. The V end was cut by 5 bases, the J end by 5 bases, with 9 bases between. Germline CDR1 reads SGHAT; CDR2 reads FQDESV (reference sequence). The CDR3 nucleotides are TGTGCCAGCAGCGAAAGGGATACTGAAGCTTTCTTT. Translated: CASSERDTEAFF.

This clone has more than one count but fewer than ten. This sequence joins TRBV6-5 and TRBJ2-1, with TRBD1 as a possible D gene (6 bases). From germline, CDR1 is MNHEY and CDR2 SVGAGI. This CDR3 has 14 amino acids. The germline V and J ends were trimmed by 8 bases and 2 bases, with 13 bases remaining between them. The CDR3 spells CASGGTGPYNEQFF. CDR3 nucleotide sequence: TGTGCCAGCGGGGGAACAGGGCCCTACAATGAGCAGTTCTTC.

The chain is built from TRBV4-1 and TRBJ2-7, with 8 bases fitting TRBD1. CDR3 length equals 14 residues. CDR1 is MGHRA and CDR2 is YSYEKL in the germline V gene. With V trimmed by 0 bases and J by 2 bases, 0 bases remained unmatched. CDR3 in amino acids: CASSQDRGPYEQYF. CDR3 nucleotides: TGCGCCAGCAGCCAAGACAGGGGGCCCTACGAGCAGTACTTC.